This T cell receptor beta chain was observed in a study of T cells in Graves' hyperthyroidism and ophthalmopathy. About the research overall: Peripheral blood collection took place at initial diagnosis, before any treatment.

The germline CDR1 and CDR2 sequences are MNHNS and SASEGT. After removal of 6 bases from V and 0 bases from J, the junction contained 4 bases not matched to a gene. The CDR3 spans 15 residues. Absence of ophthalmopathy progression within 18 months defined stable Graves' hyperthyroidism. Any patient presenting with uncontrolled infection, other autoimmune disease, pregnancy or lactation was left out. Fresh peripheral blood, around 9.3 ml, was the source of the PBMCs. RNA transcripts served as the template for amplifying TCR beta CDR3 regions. First-round RT-PCR of the TCR CDR3 relied on the HTBI primer set. From the multiplex PCR reads, TCRdb called clonotypes with MiXCR, one entry per CDR3 protein. The sample lists around 340,000 distinct CDR3 sequences; about 14% were seen once.

Sequenced sample: blood. The sequence was obtained from a woman in her twenties or thirties with Graves' hyperthyroidism. This rearrangement joins TRBV6-1 to TRBJ2-1, with 8 bases aligning to TRBD2. CDR3 DNA: TGTGCCAGCAGACGGGAGGGAAGCTCCTACAATGAGCAGTTCTTC. It is translated as CASRREGSSYNEQFF.